These 26 T cell receptor beta chains originate from one sample sequenced in a study of blood T cell repertoires in COVID-19. The assay was immunoSEQ multiplex PCR, and TCRdb's table has in-frame clones only and misses some. The sample records about 350,000 clones, around nine tenths being singletons. Sequencing used peripheral blood. The receptors derive from a woman aged 55-70 years with COVID-19, enrolled during active disease.

The CDR3 DNA follows: TGTGCCAGCAGCAAGACAGTTATCACAGATACGCAGTATTTT. Translated: CASSKTVITDTQYF. This chain uses TRBV5-5 with TRBJ2-3, with D maybe TRBD1 (5 bases). CDR3 length: 14 residues. Germline loops: CDR1 SGHKS, CDR2 YYEKEE (reference sequence). Trimming pared 4 bases from V and 2 bases from J, leaving 11 bases between.

V gene TRBV6-5 combines with J gene TRBJ1-2; maybe TRBD1 (5 bases). The CDR3 is made up of 15 amino acids. Trimming removed 7 bases from V and 7 bases from J, with 22 bases in between. Germline V gives CDR1 MNHEY, CDR2 SVGAGI. The CDR3 region has the DNA TGTGCCAGCATCTTAAGGGGAGGTGCCGGATTTGGCTACACCTTC. Its translation: CASILRGGAGFGYTF.

J is TRBJ1-3 and V is TRBV29-1, with D possibly matching TRBD1 (5 bases). V lost 2 bases to trimming and J lost 8 bases, with 19 bases between them. This CDR3 region has 15 residues. The V gene's germline CDR1 is SQVTM and CDR2 ANQGSEA. CDR3: CSVEPMDTQGDTIYF. The CDR3 DNA reads as TGCAGCGTTGAACCTATGGACACCCAAGGCGACACCATATATTTT.

This chain links TRBV14 with TRBJ2-7, with D tentatively TRBD2 (5 bases). The length of the CDR3 is 15 residues. Germline CDR1 and CDR2: SGHDN and FVKESK. V was trimmed by 4 bases and J by 6 bases, leaving 19 bases between them. CDR3 amino acids: CASSPTRPGSIEQYF. The CDR3, as DNA: TGTGCCAGCAGCCCAACCCGACCTGGGAGTATCGAGCAGTACTTC. The full variable domain, its missing parts supplied by reference TRBV14 and TRBJ2-7, is EAGVTQFPSHSVIEKGQTVTLRCDPISGHDNLYWYRRVMGKEIKFLLHFVKESKQDESGMPNNRFLAERTGGTYSTLKVQPAELEDSGVYFCASSPTRPGSIEQYFGPGTRLTVT.

This clone has just a few counts. This sequence joins TRBV5-1 and TRBJ2-2; TRBD2 aligns across 12 bases. The CDR3 consists of 15 residues. Germline CDR1 SGHRS, CDR2 YFSETQ. V was pared by 3 bases and J by 7 bases, with 4 bases of the junction left unmatched. The CDR3 loop is CASSWTSGDLGELFF. The CDR3 DNA sequence: TGCGCCAGCAGCTGGACTAGCGGGGATCTCGGGGAGCTGTTTTTT.

The V call is TRBV6-5, the J call TRBJ2-3; D is perhaps TRBD1 (7 bases). In germline, CDR1 is MNHEY, CDR2 SVGAGI. There are 15 residues in the CDR3. Trimming took off 8 bases at V and 2 bases at J, with 17 bases between the two ends. CDR3 sequence reads: CASGLGGQPTDTQYF. In nucleotides, the CDR3 is TGTGCCAGCGGTCTGGGGGGACAGCCCACAGATACGCAGTATTTT.

The chain is built from TRBV20-1 and TRBJ1-2, with TRBD1 as a possible D gene (6 bases). Germline V lookup: CDR1 DFQATT, CDR2 SNEGSKA (reference sequence). The CDR3 spans 11 residues. V was clipped by 7 bases and J by 5 bases, with 11 bases between them. In nucleotides, the CDR3 is TGCAGTGTGGGCAGGGGTTATGGCTACACCTTC. Translation: CSVGRGYGYTF.

V is TRBV7-9 and J is TRBJ1-1; possible D gene TRBD1, 6 bases. This CDR3 spans 16 amino acids. CDR1 and CDR2 from the germline V gene are SEHNR and FQNEAQ (reference sequence). V lost 3 bases, J lost 0 bases, and 14 bases lay in between. The CDR3 DNA is TGTGCCAGCAGCTTGGGAGCCGGGACAATGAACACTGAAGCTTTCTTT. This translates into CASSLGAGTMNTEAFF.

The genes are TRBV28 and TRBJ2-3, with 9 bases aligning to TRBD2. The V gene's germline CDR1 is MDHEN and CDR2 SYDVKM. Unmatched junction bases numbered 7, after V lost 6 bases and J lost 3 bases. The CDR3 covers 15 residues. CDR3 loop: CASSTPRGGTDTQYF. The CDR3 nucleotides are TGTGCCAGCAGCACACCGCGGGGGGGTACAGATACGCAGTATTTT.

The J gene is TRBJ2-7, the V gene TRBV6-5, with D possibly being TRBD2 (6 bases). This CDR3 comprises 13 residues. The V gene's germline CDR1 is MNHEY and CDR2 SVGAGI. The ends were cut back, 2 bases at V and 2 bases at J, with 7 bases in the middle. CDR3 coding DNA: TGTGCCAGCAGTTACAGGGAGGCCTACGAGCAGTACTTC. This translates into CASSYREAYEQYF.

The V and J genes are TRBV28 and TRBJ1-2, with D uncertain. V lost 3 bases, J lost 6 bases, and 8 bases lay in between. Germline V lookup: CDR1 MDHEN, CDR2 SYDVKM. The CDR3 length is 12 residues. CDR3 nucleotide sequence: TGTGCCAGCAGTTTGGCCCCGAATGGCTACACCTTC. It codes for CASSLAPNGYTF.

This chain uses TRBV7-8 with TRBJ1-2; unclear D gene. This CDR3 contains 12 residues. Between the trimmed V and J ends, which lost 0 bases and 10 bases, there was a span of 9 bases. The germline CDR1 and CDR2 sequences are SGHVS and FQNEAQ. In DNA form, the CDR3 reads TGTGCCAGCAGCTTAGCGCGGCGGGACTACACCTTC. Translating gives CASSLARRDYTF.

J is TRBJ2-5 and V is TRBV6-6; D might be TRBD1 (6 bases). The CDR3 length is 15 residues. Germline assignment: CDR1 MNHNY and CDR2 SVGAGI (reference sequence). The V end lost 2 bases, the J end lost 1 base, and 11 bases lay between the germline ends. The CDR3 DNA follows: TGTGCCAGCAGTTACGGGGGCGCGAGCCAAGAGACCCAGTACTTC. It is translated as CASSYGGASQETQYF.

This clone was recorded a few times. This sequence joins TRBV6-1 and TRBJ1-1; no firm D call. This CDR3 is built from 14 residues. The germline V gene encodes CDR1 MNHNS and CDR2 SASEGT. The germline V and J ends were trimmed by 2 bases and 1 base, with 8 bases remaining between them. The CDR3 here is CASSEWASNTEAFF. CDR3 DNA: TGTGCCAGCAGTGAATGGGCTTCGAACACTGAAGCTTTCTTT.

J is TRBJ2-5 and V is TRBV19; 8 nucleotides match TRBD2. CDR3 length: 14 amino acids. V lost 6 bases, J lost 7 bases, and 10 bases stayed unmatched. Germline V gene sequence: CDR1 LNHDA, CDR2 SQIVND (reference sequence). The CDR3 DNA reads TGTGCCAGTAGCCAGACGGGGGGGCTAGGGACCCAGTACTTC. It yields the protein CASSQTGGLGTQYF.

The V gene is TRBV11-2, the J gene TRBJ2-7; TRBD2 might be the D (5 bases). Germline CDR1 is SGHAT and CDR2 is FQNNGV. The CDR3 is made up of 15 amino acids. V was clipped by 3 bases and J by 5 bases, with 17 bases between them. This CDR3 reads CASSLWTGVRDEQYF. In DNA, the CDR3 is TGTGCCAGCAGCTTGTGGACCGGGGTCCGGGACGAGCAGTACTTC.

The gene calls are TRBV4-1 and TRBJ2-1; 13 nucleotides match TRBD2. Trimming took 2 bases from V and 4 from J; bases not matched to a gene: 20. CDR3 length: 22 amino acids. Germline V CDR1 and CDR2: MGHRA, YSYEKL. The CDR3 reads CASSQNITRVPLAGGRYNEQFF. In DNA form, the CDR3 reads TGCGCCAGCAGCCAAAATATTACTCGGGTGCCACTAGCGGGGGGGCGGTACAATGAGCAGTTCTTC.

The chain recombines TRBV6-5 with TRBJ2-3, with TRBD2 identical over 8 bases. J lost 2 bases, V lost 6 bases, and 7 bases had no gene match. The CDR3 consists of 15 residues. The germline V gene encodes CDR1 MNHEY and CDR2 SVGAGI. The CDR3 spells CASSRQRGYTDTQYF. The CDR3 DNA follows: TGTGCCAGCAGCCGTCAGCGGGGGTACACAGATACGCAGTATTTT.

This clone appeared a few times. V is TRBV19 and J is TRBJ1-5, with D hard to call. Trimming took off 7 bases at V and 0 bases at J, with 13 bases between the two ends. This CDR3 spans 15 amino acids. CDR1 and CDR2 (germline): LNHDA, SQIVND (reference sequence). CDR3 sequence (DNA): TGTGCCAGTACGCGGTTGGCGGATAGCAATCAGCCCCAGCATTTT. Encoded protein: CASTRLADSNQPQHF. The complete variable domain, with remaining parts taken from reference TRBV19 and TRBJ1-5, reads DGGITQSPKYLFRKEGQNVTLSCEQNLNHDAMYWYRQDPGQGLRLIYYSQIVNDFQKGDIAEGYSVSREKKESFPLTVTSAQKNPTAFYLCASTRLADSNQPQHFGDGTRLSIL.

The chain combines TRBV5-4 with TRBJ2-3, with D maybe TRBD2 (5 bases). Germline lookup yields CDR1 SGHNT and CDR2 YYREEE (reference sequence). V dropped 1 base and J dropped 8 bases, with 14 bases sitting between them. The CDR3 loop spans 14 amino acids. CDR3 DNA sequence: TGTGCCAGCAGCTTGAATCGGGCCGAGGGTACGCAGTATTTT. As protein: CASSLNRAEGTQYF.

The rearrangement links TRBV10-3 to TRBJ1-6; D gene unclear. CDR3 length: 16 amino acids. Germline V lookup: CDR1 ENHRY, CDR2 SYGVKD. Deletions cut 3 bases from V and 5 bases from J, with 14 bases between. CDR3 bases: TGTGCCATCAGTGATCCTTTCGGAGCCAATAATTCACCCCTCCACTTT. Amino acids: CAISDPFGANNSPLHF.

V usage is TRBV9 and J usage is TRBJ2-1; TRBD1 matches at 7 bases. After removal of 4 bases from V and 9 bases from J, the junction contained 13 bases not matched to a gene. Per germline, CDR1 SGDLS and CDR2 YYNGEE. There are 15 residues in the CDR3. This chain's CDR3 is CASSKATGNSGEQFF. CDR3 nucleotides: TGTGCCAGCAGCAAGGCGACAGGGAACTCCGGTGAGCAGTTCTTC.

The CDR3 loop reads CATSRDHHRTGNTIYF. CDR3 bases: TGTGCCACCAGCAGAGATCATCACAGGACCGGAAACACCATATATTTT. The V gene is TRBV15, the J gene TRBJ1-3, with a weak D call TRBD1 (5 bases). CDR1 is LNHNV and CDR2 is YYDKDF in the germline V gene (reference sequence). This CDR3 is 16 amino acids long. With 0 bases removed from V and 4 bases from J, the gap between germline ends came to 13 bases.

This clone has just a few counts. The V call is TRBV2, the J call TRBJ1-1; 7 nucleotides agree with TRBD1. The CDR3 loop spans 14 amino acids. With V trimmed by 7 bases and J by 6 bases, 11 bases remained unmatched. Germline assignment: CDR1 SNHLY and CDR2 FYNNEI. CDR3 in DNA: TGTGCCAGCATGATTGGGACAGCGAAGGCTGAAGCTTTCTTT. Translation: CASMIGTAKAEAFF. Complete variable domain (other parts from reference TRBV2 and TRBJ1-1): EPEVTQTPSHQVTQMGQEVILRCVPISNHLYFYWYRQILGQKVEFLVSFYNNEISEKSEIFDDQFSVERPDGSNFTLKIRSTKLEDSAMYFCASMIGTAKAEAFFGQGTRLTVV.

J is TRBJ2-3 and V is TRBV5-1; 7 positions agree with TRBD1. Germline loops: CDR1 SGHRS, CDR2 YFSETQ. This CDR3 has 15 residues. With 2 bases clipped from V and 1 base from J, the junction kept 4 bases outside the gene matches. The CDR3 spells CASSLQGKGTDTQYF. As DNA, the CDR3 is TGCGCCAGCAGCTTACAGGGGAAAGGCACAGATACGCAGTATTTT.

In its sample, this clone was seen a few times. The V call is TRBV30, the J call TRBJ1-6, with TRBD1 as a possible D gene (5 bases). Trimming stripped 0 bases from V and 9 bases from J, with 12 bases between. Germline lookup yields CDR1 GTSNPN and CDR2 SVGIG (reference sequence). The CDR3 runs 14 residues. The CDR3 sequence is CAWSVQVGGSPLHF. As DNA, the CDR3 is TGTGCCTGGAGTGTACAGGTTGGCGGTTCACCCCTCCACTTT.